This T cell receptor beta chain is drawn from a study of blood T cell repertoires in COVID-19. The data were produced by immunoSEQ multiplex PCR, yet TCRdb's version contains in-frame clones alone and is incomplete. The repertoire includes around 200,000 clones, about 91% of them detected once, and around 2.3% sits in the top ten. With 1 base removed from V and 4 bases from J, the gap between germline ends came to 17 bases. The CDR3 totals 18 residues. From germline, CDR1 is LNHDA and CDR2 SQIVND (reference sequence). The receptor comes from a middle-aged woman with acute COVID-19. This chain connects TRBV19 to TRBJ2-6, with TRBD2 as a possible D gene (5 bases). Sample: PBMCs or T cells enriched from blood (not recorded which). CDR3 residues: CASSIVVQVVAGANVLTF. CDR3 sequence (DNA): TGTGCCAGTAGTATAGTGGTCCAGGTGGTAGCGGGGGCCAACGTCCTGACTTTC.